Listed below are T cell receptor beta chains from one sample, sequenced in a study of cytomegalovirus exposure and HLA in healthy donors. Only in-frame clones appear in the TCRdb table, and some are missing; sequencing was by immunoSEQ multiplex PCR. The sample has fewer than 250,000 clones, more than 75% seen once. Sequencing was done on a sample of PBMCs. These receptors came from a man aged 35-49 years in good health and CMV-seropositive. Each CDR3 is given with its conserved first and last residue. Fields, in order: V gene, J gene, clone size, D gene, CDR3 DNA, CDR3 protein. The D gene is left open where the match is weak. Size is omitted from some rows. Given values are once, few, many or a class for expanded clones.

TRBV7-2,TRBJ2-7,NA,NA,TGTGCCAGCAGCCCTCGGGTGAGCAGCTCCTACGAGCAGTACTTC,CASSPRVSSSYEQYF
TRBV28,TRBJ2-3,NA,TRBD1,TGTGCCAGCAGCGACAGGGGCCTCCCGGATACGCAGTATTTT,CASSDRGLPDTQYF
TRBV6-4,TRBJ2-2,NA,TRBD2,TGTGCCAGCAGTGAGACTAGCGGGGATACCGGGGAGCTGTTTTTT,CASSETSGDTGELFF
TRBV18,TRBJ1-3,NA,TRBD1,TGTGCCAGCTCACCCCGGGACAGCTCTGGAAACACCATATATTTT,CASSPRDSSGNTIYF
TRBV10-3,TRBJ1-2,NA,NA,TGTGCCATCAGTGAGTCGCCAGGGGGCTACACCTTC,CAISESPGGYTF
TRBV2,TRBJ1-5,once,NA,TGTGCCAGCAGTCGGGGATCTAGGGGCAATCAGCCCCAGCATTTT,CASSRGSRGNQPQHF
TRBV5-8,TRBJ1-1,NA,TRBD1,TGTGCCAGCAGCTTGTGGCAGGGACAGGCAACCTTAAACACTGAAGCTTTCTTT,CASSLWQGQATLNTEAFF
TRBV19,TRBJ2-5,NA,NA,TGTGCCAGTAGTATAGATCCGGGGACCCAGTACTTC,CASSIDPGTQYF
TRBV15,TRBJ1-4,NA,TRBD1,TGTGCCACCAGCAGAGTCGGGACAGGGTATGAAAAACTGTTTTTT,CATSRVGTGYEKLFF
TRBV6-1,TRBJ1-4,few,NA,TGTGCCAGCAGTGAAAATAGGGCAGGGTTAAATGAAAAACTGTTTTTT,CASSENRAGLNEKLFF
TRBV9,TRBJ2-5,NA,TRBD1,TGTGCCAGCAGCGTCGCCGGGACAGGGGTTCGGGAGACCCAGTACTTC,CASSVAGTGVRETQYF
TRBV7-9,TRBJ1-1,NA,NA,TGTGCCAGCAGCCCGCCCTCGGGTGGGAACACTGAAGCTTTCTTT,CASSPPSGGNTEAFF
TRBV5-1,TRBJ2-7,NA,NA,TGCGCCAGCTCCATCCGGGAAAATTCCTACGAGCAGTACTTC,CASSIRENSYEQYF
TRBV10-2,TRBJ2-3,NA,TRBD2,TGCGCCAGCAGTGAAAGGGGACTAGCGGGAGTAACGCAGTATTTT,CASSERGLAGVTQYF
TRBV5-1,TRBJ2-5,NA,NA,TGCGCCAGCAGCCCGGGAGAAACAGGGGAGGAGACCCAGTACTTC,CASSPGETGEETQYF
TRBV7-3,TRBJ2-1,NA,NA,TGTGCCAGCAGCATAAACGGGGGGCCTTACAATGAGCAGTTCTTC,CASSINGGPYNEQFF
TRBV11-2,TRBJ1-1,few,NA,TGTGCCAGCAGCCGGGTCGGTCCCGACACTGAAGCTTTCTTT,CASSRVGPDTEAFF
TRBV7-9,TRBJ2-2,NA,TRBD1,TGTGCCAGCAGGGCGACAGGGCCCACCGGGGAGCTGTTTTTT,CASRATGPTGELFF
TRBV25-1,TRBJ2-1,NA,TRBD2,TGTGCCAGCAGTGAAGGGGAGGGGCATGAGCAGTTCTTC,CASSEGEGHEQFF
TRBV6-5,TRBJ2-2,NA,TRBD1,TGTGCCAGCAGTTACTCACAGGGGCTGGGGACCGGGGAGCTGTTTTTT,CASSYSQGLGTGELFF
TRBV9,TRBJ1-3,few,TRBD1,TGTGCCAGCAGCGTAGGAGGACAGGGGCGAGCTGGAAACACCATATATTTT,CASSVGGQGRAGNTIYF
TRBV10-3,TRBJ2-1,NA,TRBD2,TGTGCCATCAGTCTGCCGGGAGGGGGTGAGCAGTTCTTC,CAISLPGGGEQFF
TRBV7-2,TRBJ1-3,NA,NA,TGTGCCAGCAGCTTGGGGCAGGGGGGAAACACCATATATTTT,CASSLGQGGNTIYF
TRBV5-4,TRBJ2-4,NA,NA,TGTGCCAGCAGCTTGGGTTTACCGGAGGGTAGGATTCAGTACTTC,CASSLGLPEGRIQYF
TRBV18,TRBJ2-3,NA,NA,TGTGCCAGCTCCACCAGAGGATTTGAACAAGATACGCAGTATTTT,CASSTRGFEQDTQYF
TRBV13,TRBJ1-1,NA,TRBD1,TGTGCCAGCAGCTTTCGGGACAGGGGTGCGAACACTGAAGCTTTCTTT,CASSFRDRGANTEAFF
TRBV27,TRBJ1-6,NA,NA,TGTGCCAGCAGTTTCCTCGACAGGCGGGATTCACCCCTCCACTTT,CASSFLDRRDSPLHF
TRBV19,TRBJ1-4,once,NA,TGTGCCAGTAGTGTCAGCGATGACGAAAAACTGTTTTTT,CASSVSDDEKLFF
TRBV7-6,TRBJ2-5,NA,TRBD2,TGTGCCAGCAGCTTAGGGCTAGCGGGGATAGCGACCCAGTACTTC,CASSLGLAGIATQYF
TRBV5-4,TRBJ1-1,few,NA,TGTGCCAGCAGCACCCGGACCGACCCGAGCGGCACTGAAGCTTTCTTT,CASSTRTDPSGTEAFF
TRBV7-9,TRBJ2-5,NA,TRBD2,TGTGCCAGCAGCCCCGGACTAGCGGAGGAAGAGACCCAGTACTTC,CASSPGLAEEETQYF
TRBV6-6,TRBJ2-2,few,NA,TGTGCCAGCCGAGGTGGGGGGGGCGCGACGGGCGGGGAGCTGTTTTTT,CASRGGGGATGGELFF
TRBV7-3,TRBJ2-3,NA,TRBD2,TGTGCCAGCAGATTCAGCCCGGGAGGAGGCGATACGCAGTATTTT,CASRFSPGGGDTQYF